The clone carrying this T cell receptor (beta chain) occurred many times. Antigen: not known. The data were obtained in a study of T cells after yellow fever vaccination. Overall study context: Each low-cell-number fraction was prepared by means of SMART-Seq v4 Ultra Low Input.

5'RACE template switching generated TCR cDNA, adding a universal primer site and UMIs. TCRdb reprocessed the 5' RACE reads via MiXCR and lists one record per CDR3 protein. The table has about 140,000 distinct CDR3 sequences, about 6.9% seen once; the top ten hold about 0.6%. The CDR3 is 13 amino acids. CDR1 MGHRA and CDR2 YSYEKL come from the germline V gene. With 1 base removed from V and 4 bases from J, the gap between germline ends came to 4 bases. Study-wide points: Subsequent to the booster, the majority of primary-vaccination clones reappeared (approximately 95% CD4, 70% to 90% CD8).

This chain joins TRBV4-1 and TRBJ2-2; D is unclear. The sequence derives from a man aged 25 to 40 who received the YFV17D yellow fever vaccine. Sequences were derived from CD4+ T cells sorted from PBMCs, sampled 10 days after the yellow fever booster vaccination. The CDR3 nucleotides read TGCGCCAGCAGCCAAGGGCGCACCGGGGAGCTGTTTTTT. This encodes CASSQGRTGELFF.